The 6 T cell receptor beta chains given below trace back to one sample, sequenced in a study of blood T cell repertoires in COVID-19. Sequenced by immunoSEQ multiplex PCR; TCRdb stores in-frame clones only, minus some. Of 65,000 to 85,000 clones listed, 70% to 90% are singletons. The sample was peripheral blood. These receptors came from a man aged 50-59 years with active COVID-19.

CDR3 bases: TGTGCCAGCAGCCAAGTGACGGGACTAGCAGATACGCAGTATTTT. The encoded protein is CASSQVTGLADTQYF. The genes are TRBV3-1 (or the pseudogene TRBV3-2) and TRBJ2-3; 8 bases are shared with TRBD2. Germline CDR1 and CDR2: LGHDT and YNNKEL (reference sequence). The CDR3 is 15 residues long. The ends lost 1 base at V and 4 bases at J; junction bases unmatched: 4.

The genes are TRBV4-1 and TRBJ1-6; 10 bases fit TRBD1. This CDR3 has 18 amino acids. CDR1 is MGHRA, CDR2 YSYEKL, per germline. J lost 8 bases, V lost 5 bases, and 15 bases had no gene match. Here the CDR3 reads CASSRNLGQGTSDSPLHF. The CDR3 coding sequence is TGCGCCAGCAGCAGAAATTTGGGACAGGGGACGAGTGATTCACCCCTCCACTTT.

V usage is TRBV11-2 and J usage is TRBJ2-7; TRBD2 matches 7 bases. CDR3 length: 14 amino acids. The germline V gene encodes CDR1 SGHAT and CDR2 FQNNGV. Unmatched junction bases numbered 5, after V lost 1 base and J lost 5 bases. The CDR3 DNA follows: TGTGCCAGCAGCTTAGGGGGAGGGGAGCACGAGCAGTACTTC. It translates to CASSLGGGEHEQYF.

The chain has TRBV18 and TRBJ2-6; D is perhaps TRBD1 (6 bases). Germline CDR1 is KGHSH and CDR2 is LQKENI. V shed 8 bases and J shed 3 bases, with 14 bases lying between them. The CDR3 runs to 15 residues. CDR3 in amino acids: CASTTGIFGANVLTF. CDR3 nucleotide sequence: TGTGCCAGCACAACAGGGATTTTTGGGGCCAACGTCCTGACTTTC.

The V gene is TRBV25-1, the J gene TRBJ1-6; TRBD1 is a possible D gene (6 bases). This CDR3 region has 15 residues. The germline V gene has CDR1 MGHDK and CDR2 SYGVNS. Deletions cut 5 bases from V and 8 bases from J, with 16 bases between. The CDR3 bases are TGTGCCAGCAGTTTATCCGGGACATGGGATTCACCCCTCCACTTT. It codes for CASSLSGTWDSPLHF.

In nucleotides, the CDR3 is TGTGCCAGCAGCCAAGTCTTCCTGCAGGGGGCGGATACGCAGTATTTT. Translation gives CASSQVFLQGADTQYF. The chain employs TRBV4-2 and TRBJ2-3, with 8 bases lining up with TRBD1. The CDR3 has 16 amino acids. Germline-derived CDR1 and CDR2 are LGHNA and YNFKEQ. J was trimmed by 6 bases and V by 1 base; bases with no gene match: 9.